A single sample gave rise to the 11 T cell receptor beta chains below, sequenced in a study of T cells in Graves' hyperthyroidism and ophthalmopathy. RNA transcripts provided the source from which TCR beta CDR3 regions were amplified. An initial round of RT-PCR targeting the TCR CDR3 relied on the HTBI primer set. TCRdb reanalysed the multiplex PCR reads using MiXCR and keeps one entry per CDR3 protein. The sample carries a few hundred thousand distinct CDR3 sequences, approximately 14% recorded once. The material sequenced was blood. Source of these receptors: a woman in her 30s with Graves' hyperthyroidism.

This clonotype has ten or more counts. V usage is TRBV6-2 or TRBV6-3 and J usage is TRBJ1-2; the D is unclear. The germline V gene encodes CDR1 MNHEY and CDR2 SVGEGT. V lost 0 bases and J 8 bases, leaving 10 bases between the germline ends. This CDR3 has 13 amino acids. CDR3 region: CASSYSRGPGYTF. CDR3 nucleotide sequence: TGTGCCAGCAGTTACTCAAGAGGGCCCGGCTACACCTTC.

This clonotype was counted once. The V call is TRBV10-3, the J call TRBJ2-1; the match to TRBD2 covers 7 bases. The germline gives CDR1 ENHRY, CDR2 SYGVKD. V dropped 5 bases and J dropped 3; count of bases not matched to a gene: 7. The CDR3 is made up of 15 amino acids. CDR3 loop: CAISTSREFYNEQFF. The CDR3 DNA sequence: TGTGCCATCAGTACTTCGCGGGAGTTCTACAATGAGCAGTTCTTC.

This clonotype came up many times. This chain connects TRBV7-2 to TRBJ1-6, with D unclear. With 5 bases removed from V and 8 bases from J, the gap between germline ends came to 16 bases. Germline values: CDR1 SGHTA, CDR2 FQGNSA. The CDR3 is made up of 15 amino acids. The CDR3 DNA reads TGTGCCAGCAGCCCTGAGCAGAGGATCCATTCACCCCTCCACTTT. This gives the protein CASSPEQRIHSPLHF. The complete variable domain, with remaining parts taken from reference TRBV7-2 and TRBJ1-6, reads GAGVSQSPSNKVTEKGKDVELRCDPISGHTALYWYRQSLGQGLEFLIYFQGNSAPDKSGLPSDRFSAERTGGSVSTLTIQRTQQEDSAVYLCASSPEQRIHSPLHFGNGTRLTVT.

This clonotype has at least ten counts. The V call is TRBV18, the J call TRBJ1-5; 7 bases map to TRBD1. The germline V gene has CDR1 KGHSH and CDR2 LQKENI. The V and J ends lost 4 bases and 7 bases, in that order; junction bases with no gene match: 10. The CDR3 runs 15 residues. The CDR3 protein is CASSLVTGVDQPQHF. In nucleotides, the CDR3 is TGTGCCAGCTCACTAGTTACAGGGGTGGACCAGCCCCAGCATTTT. Combining the CDR3 with reference TRBV18 and TRBJ1-5 gives the whole variable domain NAGVMQNPRHLVRRRGQEARLRCSPMKGHSHVYWYRQLPEEGLKFMVYLQKENIIDESGMPKERFSAEFPKEGPSILRIQQVVRGDSAAYFCASSLVTGVDQPQHFGDGTRLSIL.

The genes are TRBV5-1 and TRBJ2-5, with D unresolved. Germline V gene sequence: CDR1 SGHRS, CDR2 YFSETQ. Trimming removed 0 bases from V and 1 base from J, with 13 bases in between. This CDR3 comprises 16 residues. The CDR3 spells CASSLEGTVGQETQYF. The DNA of the CDR3 is TGCGCCAGCAGCTTGGAAGGAACGGTGGGCCAAGAGACCCAGTACTTC.

The table lists this clonotype with a few counts. The chain has TRBV18 and TRBJ1-1; D remains ambiguous. The CDR3 runs to 14 residues. Per the germline V gene, CDR1 is KGHSH and CDR2 is LQKENI. V shed 1 base and J shed 1 base, with 7 bases lying between them. CDR3 amino acids: CASSPQFGNTEAFF. CDR3 coding DNA: TGTGCCAGCTCACCACAATTCGGGAACACTGAAGCTTTCTTT. The full variable domain, in which reference TRBV18 and TRBJ1-1 provide the parts outside the CDR3, is NAGVMQNPRHLVRRRGQEARLRCSPMKGHSHVYWYRQLPEEGLKFMVYLQKENIIDESGMPKERFSAEFPKEGPSILRIQQVVRGDSAAYFCASSPQFGNTEAFFGQGTRLTVV.

This clonotype was detected a few times. As DNA, the CDR3 is TGTGCCAGCAGCGTAGGACCAGGCATGGGGACTGAAGCTTTCTTT. Translation: CASSVGPGMGTEAFF. The V call is TRBV9, the J call TRBJ1-1; D gene ambiguous. Germline V gene data show CDR1 as SGDLS and CDR2 as YYNGEE. This CDR3 is built from 15 residues. Between the trimmed V and J ends, which lost 0 bases and 5 bases, there was a span of 14 bases.

This clonotype showed up just a few times. Being one base from a much bigger clone, this may be a read error. This chain links TRBV30 with TRBJ1-5; tentative D call: TRBD1 (5 bases). The CDR3 is 12 amino acids. Germline V CDR1 and CDR2: GTSNPN, SVGIG (reference sequence). CDR3 sequence reads: CVWSGGTEPQHF. The CDR3 DNA is TGTGTCTGGAGTGGGGGAACGGAGCCCCAGCATTTT.

The table lists this clonotype with many counts. The J gene is TRBJ2-3, the V gene TRBV7-9; 7 bases are shared with TRBD1. CDR3 length: 16 amino acids. Germline trimming cut 5 bases from V and 2 bases from J; bases unmatched to any gene: 10. Per the germline V gene, CDR1 is SEHNR and CDR2 is FQNEAQ (reference sequence). The CDR3 nucleotides read TGTGCCAGCAGCACTGAACAGGGGTCGGACACAGATACGCAGTATTTT. Translated, it gives CASSTEQGSDTDTQYF.

This clonotype was observed at least ten times. The gene calls are TRBV29-1 and TRBJ1-6, with D possibly being TRBD1 (6 bases). Germline V gene sequence: CDR1 SQVTM, CDR2 ANQGSEA. The CDR3 length is 15 residues. V dropped 7 bases and J dropped 7 bases, with 20 bases sitting between them. This chain's CDR3 is CSAKTGGAGNSPLHF. The CDR3 coding sequence is TGCAGCGCCAAGACAGGCGGGGCCGGCAATTCACCCCTCCACTTT.

The chain uses TRBV19 and TRBJ1-5; unclear D gene. The CDR3 length is 15 residues. Trimming removed 6 bases at V and 5 bases at J, with 17 bases between. The germline V gene encodes CDR1 LNHDA and CDR2 SQIVND (reference sequence). CDR3 in DNA: TGTGCCAGTAGCCAAGATCGTGTATTGGATCAGCCCCAGCATTTT. Protein sequence: CASSQDRVLDQPQHF.